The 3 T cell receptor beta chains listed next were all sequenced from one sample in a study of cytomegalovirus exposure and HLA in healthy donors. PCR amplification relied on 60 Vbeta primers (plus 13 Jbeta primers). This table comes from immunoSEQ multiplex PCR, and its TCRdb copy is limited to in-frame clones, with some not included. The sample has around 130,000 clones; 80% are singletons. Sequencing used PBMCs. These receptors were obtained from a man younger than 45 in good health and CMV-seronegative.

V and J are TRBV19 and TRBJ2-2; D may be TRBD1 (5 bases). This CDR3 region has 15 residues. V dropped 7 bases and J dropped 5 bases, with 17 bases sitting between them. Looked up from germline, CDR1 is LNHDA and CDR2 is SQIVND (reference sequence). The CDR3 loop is CASTDIALLTGELFF. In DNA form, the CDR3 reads TGTGCCAGTACGGACATAGCACTACTAACCGGGGAGCTGTTTTTT. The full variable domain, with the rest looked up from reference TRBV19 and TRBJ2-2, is DGGITQSPKYLFRKEGQNVTLSCEQNLNHDAMYWYRQDPGQGLRLIYYSQIVNDFQKGDIAEGYSVSREKKESFPLTVTSAQKNPTAFYLCASTDIALLTGELFFGEGSRLTVL.

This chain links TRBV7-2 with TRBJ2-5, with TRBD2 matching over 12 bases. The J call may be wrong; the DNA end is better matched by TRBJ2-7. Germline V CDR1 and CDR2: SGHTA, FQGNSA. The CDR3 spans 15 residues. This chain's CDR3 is CASSSLAGGTYEQYF. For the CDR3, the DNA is TGTGCCAGCAGCTCTCTAGCGGGAGGGACCTACGAGCAGTACTTC.

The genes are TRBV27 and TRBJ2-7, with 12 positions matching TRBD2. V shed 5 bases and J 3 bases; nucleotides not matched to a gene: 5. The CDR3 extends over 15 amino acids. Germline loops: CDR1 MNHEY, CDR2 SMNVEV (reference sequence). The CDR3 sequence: CASSLAGGPFYEQYF. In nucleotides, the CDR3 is TGTGCCAGCAGTCTAGCGGGAGGGCCTTTCTACGAGCAGTACTTC.